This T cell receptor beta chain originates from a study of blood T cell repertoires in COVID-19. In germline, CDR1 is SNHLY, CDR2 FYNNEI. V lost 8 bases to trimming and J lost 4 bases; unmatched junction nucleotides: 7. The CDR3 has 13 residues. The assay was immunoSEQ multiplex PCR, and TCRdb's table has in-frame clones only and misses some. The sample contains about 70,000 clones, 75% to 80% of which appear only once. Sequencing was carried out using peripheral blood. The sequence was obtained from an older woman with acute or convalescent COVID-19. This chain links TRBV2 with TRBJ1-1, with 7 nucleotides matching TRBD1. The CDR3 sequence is CASHRGGGTEAFF. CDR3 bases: TGTGCCAGCCACAGGGGAGGTGGCACTGAAGCTTTCTTT.